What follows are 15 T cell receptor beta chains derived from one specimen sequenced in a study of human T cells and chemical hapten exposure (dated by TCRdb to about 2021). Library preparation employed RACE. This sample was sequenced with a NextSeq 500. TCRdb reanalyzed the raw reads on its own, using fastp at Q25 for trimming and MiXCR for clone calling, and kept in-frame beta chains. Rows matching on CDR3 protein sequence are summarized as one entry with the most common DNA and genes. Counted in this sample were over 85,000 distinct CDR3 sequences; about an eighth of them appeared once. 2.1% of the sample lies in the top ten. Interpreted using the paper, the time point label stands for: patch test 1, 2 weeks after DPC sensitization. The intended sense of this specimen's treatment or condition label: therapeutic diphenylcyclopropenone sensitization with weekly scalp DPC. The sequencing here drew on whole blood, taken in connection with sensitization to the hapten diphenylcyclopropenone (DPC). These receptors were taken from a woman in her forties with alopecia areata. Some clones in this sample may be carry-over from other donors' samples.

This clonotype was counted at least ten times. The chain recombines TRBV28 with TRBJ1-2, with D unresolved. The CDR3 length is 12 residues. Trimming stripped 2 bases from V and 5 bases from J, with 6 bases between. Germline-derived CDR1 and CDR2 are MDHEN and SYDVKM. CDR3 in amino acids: CASSLQRYGYTF. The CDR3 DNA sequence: TGTGCCAGCAGTTTACAGCGATATGGCTACACCTTC.

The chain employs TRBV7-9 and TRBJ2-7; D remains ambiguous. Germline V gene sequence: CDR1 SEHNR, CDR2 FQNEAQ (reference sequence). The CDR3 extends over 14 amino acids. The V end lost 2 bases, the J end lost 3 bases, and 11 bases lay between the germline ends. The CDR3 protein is CASSLSEAHYEQYF. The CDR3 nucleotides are TGTGCCAGCAGCTTATCCGAAGCACACTACGAGCAGTACTTC.

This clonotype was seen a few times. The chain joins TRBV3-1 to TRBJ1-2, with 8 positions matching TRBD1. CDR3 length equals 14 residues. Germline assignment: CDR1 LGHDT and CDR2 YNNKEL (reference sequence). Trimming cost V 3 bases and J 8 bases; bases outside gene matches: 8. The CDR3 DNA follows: TGTGCCAGCAGCCAGAGCCGGACAGGGTACGGCTACACCTTC. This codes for CASSQSRTGYGYTF.

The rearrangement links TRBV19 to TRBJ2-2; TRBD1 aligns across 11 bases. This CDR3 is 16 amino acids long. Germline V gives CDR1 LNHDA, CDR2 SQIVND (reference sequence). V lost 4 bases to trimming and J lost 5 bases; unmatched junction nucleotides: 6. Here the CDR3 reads CASSRGDRGNTGELFF. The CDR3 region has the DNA TGTGCCAGTAGTAGAGGGGACAGGGGGAATACCGGGGAGCTGTTTTTT.

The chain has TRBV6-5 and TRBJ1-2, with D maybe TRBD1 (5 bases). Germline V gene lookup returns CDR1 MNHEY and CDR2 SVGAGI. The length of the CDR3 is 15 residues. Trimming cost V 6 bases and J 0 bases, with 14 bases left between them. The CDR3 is CASRPTGTSNYGYTF. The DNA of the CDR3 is TGTGCCAGCAGACCTACAGGAACCTCTAACTATGGCTACACCTTC.

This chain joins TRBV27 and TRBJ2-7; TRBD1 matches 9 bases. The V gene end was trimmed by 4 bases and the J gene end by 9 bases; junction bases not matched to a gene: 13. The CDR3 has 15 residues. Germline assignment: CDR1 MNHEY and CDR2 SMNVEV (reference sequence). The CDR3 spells CASSSSGTGPTVQYF. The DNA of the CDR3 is TGTGCCAGCAGTTCCTCCGGGACAGGGCCTACGGTGCAGTACTTC.

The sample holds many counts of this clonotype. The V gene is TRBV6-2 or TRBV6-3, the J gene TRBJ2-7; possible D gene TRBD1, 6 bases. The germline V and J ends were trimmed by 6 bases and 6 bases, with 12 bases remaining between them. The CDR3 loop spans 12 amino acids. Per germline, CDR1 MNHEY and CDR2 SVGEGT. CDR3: CASRAYRAEQYF. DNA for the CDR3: TGTGCCAGCAGGGCTTACAGGGCCGAGCAGTACTTC.

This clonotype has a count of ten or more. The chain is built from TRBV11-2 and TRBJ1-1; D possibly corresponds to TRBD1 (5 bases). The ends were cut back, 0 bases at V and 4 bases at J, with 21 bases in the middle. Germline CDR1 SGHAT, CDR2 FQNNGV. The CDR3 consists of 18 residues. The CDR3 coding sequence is TGTGCCAGCAGCTTAGATTACGCCCGGGGCCCGGTGGGCACTGAAGCTTTCTTT. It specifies CASSLDYARGPVGTEAFF.

The CDR3 nucleotides are TGTGCCAGCAGTCGGACTAGCAGGACAGATACGCAGTATTTT. It translates to CASSRTSRTDTQYF. This chain links TRBV12-3 or TRBV12-4 with TRBJ2-3; 8 bases line up with TRBD2. This CDR3 contains 14 residues. The V segment lost 5 bases and the J segment 3 bases; nucleotides outside the gene matches: 4.

The CDR3 reads CASSPPGQGHSGNTIYF. DNA of the CDR3: TGTGCCAGCTCACCACCGGGGCAGGGTCACTCTGGAAACACCATATATTTT. The chain uses TRBV18 and TRBJ1-3; D possibly corresponds to TRBD1 (5 bases). Looked up from germline, CDR1 is KGHSH and CDR2 is LQKENI. The CDR3 is made up of 17 amino acids. The V and J ends lost 0 bases and 0 bases respectively, with 12 bases between them.

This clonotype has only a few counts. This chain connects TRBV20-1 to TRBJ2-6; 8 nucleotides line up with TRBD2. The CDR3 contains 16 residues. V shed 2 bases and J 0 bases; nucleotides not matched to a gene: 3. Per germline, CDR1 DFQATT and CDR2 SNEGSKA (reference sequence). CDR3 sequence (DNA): TGCAGTGCTAGACCGGGAGGGGGCTCTGGGGCCAACGTCCTGACTTTC. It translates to CSARPGGGSGANVLTF.

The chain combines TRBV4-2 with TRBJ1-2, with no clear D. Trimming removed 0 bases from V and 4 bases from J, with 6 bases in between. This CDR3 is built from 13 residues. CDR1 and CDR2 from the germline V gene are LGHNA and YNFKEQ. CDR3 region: CASSQEVSYGYTF. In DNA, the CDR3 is TGTGCCAGCAGCCAAGAGGTCTCCTATGGCTACACCTTC.

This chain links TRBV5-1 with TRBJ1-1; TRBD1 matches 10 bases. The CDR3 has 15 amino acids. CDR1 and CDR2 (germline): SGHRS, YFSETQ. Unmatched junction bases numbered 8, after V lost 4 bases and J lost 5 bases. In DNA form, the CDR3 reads TGCGCCAGCAGCCGGGACAGGGGAGATAGGACTGAAGCTTTCTTT. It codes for CASSRDRGDRTEAFF.

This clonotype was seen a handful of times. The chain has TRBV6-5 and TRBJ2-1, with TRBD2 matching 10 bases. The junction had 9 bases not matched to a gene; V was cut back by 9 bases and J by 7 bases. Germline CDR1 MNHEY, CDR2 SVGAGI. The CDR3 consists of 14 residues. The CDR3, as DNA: TGTGCCAGGCCGAGCGGGAGGGGGGTGAATGAGCAGTTCTTC. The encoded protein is CARPSGRGVNEQFF.

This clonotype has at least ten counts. CDR3 region: CSVATTQGYEQYF. The CDR3 DNA is TGCAGCGTCGCAACAACTCAGGGCTACGAGCAGTACTTC. V gene TRBV29-1 combines with J gene TRBJ2-7, with a possible D match to TRBD1 (5 bases). Between the trimmed V and J ends, which lost 6 bases and 3 bases, there was a span of 15 bases. Per germline, CDR1 SQVTM and CDR2 ANQGSEA. This CDR3 contains 13 residues.